The entry below describes one T cell receptor (beta chain). What it binds is unknown. This sample is drawn from a study of shared clonotypes between healthy human individuals. Overall study results and limits: Shared clonotypes across all four donors exceeded non-shared ones in generation probability. What naive subsets generally showed was a larger estimated richness than memory subsets showed.

Libraries were prepared by immunoSEQ multiplex PCR; TCRdb keeps only in-frame clonotypes and omits some of them. Here the sample spans approximately 980,000 clones, 70% to 85% being singletons. This TCR came from a man in his late teens or twenties in good health. Sequenced sample: memory CD4+ T cells sorted from blood. Subset meaning: CD45RA-negative fraction.

CDR3 in DNA: TGTGCCTTCGTAACCGGTATTAATTCACCCCTCCACTTT. Residues: CAFVTGINSPLHF. This sequence joins TRBV30 and TRBJ1-6; D call uncertain. V was pared by 7 bases and J by 6 bases, with 13 bases between. The germline V gene encodes CDR1 GTSNPN and CDR2 SVGIG (reference sequence). The CDR3 spans 13 residues.